Given below is one T cell receptor (beta chain) in context. CDR3 size: 15 residues. Germline V gene sequence: CDR1 SGHVS, CDR2 FQNEAQ. Trimming took off 5 bases at V and 5 bases at J, with 18 bases between the two ends. Original handling: Reference gene primer amplification gave nucleated cell count estimates. Some clones are missing from TCRdb's copy, which holds only in-frame ones; the method was immunoSEQ multiplex PCR. The V and J calls and clone size come from that table; D and trimming were worked out from the DNA. In the table there are about 270,000 clones, 75% to 90% of which are singletons. Two negative PCRs, clearance, or symptom resolution characterized the recovered Cohort 3 donors. The data were obtained in a study of blood T cell repertoires in COVID-19. Study background: Samples of COVID-19 (acute and convalescent) were obtained from the United States, Italy and Spain. Sample material is recorded as cDNA or gDNA derived from T cells, B-cell-depleted T cells, or PBMCs.

The sample comprised PBMCs or T cells enriched from blood (not recorded which). This sequence was found in a woman aged 18-29 years who had recovered from COVID-19. The chain is built from TRBV7-8 and TRBJ1-2, with a tentative D call TRBD1 (5 bases). The DNA of the CDR3 is TGTGCCAGCAGCCCAAGGGGTAACGGAATGTATGGCTACACCTTC. Protein: CASSPRGNGMYGYTF. The variable domain in full, with the rest retrieved from reference TRBV7-8 and TRBJ1-2, is GAGVSQSPRYKVAKRGQDVALRCDPISGHVSLFWYQQALGQGPEFLTYFQNEAQLDKSGLPSDRFFAERPEGSVSTLKIQRTQQEDSAVYLCASSPRGNGMYGYTFGSGTRLTVV.